This TCR beta chain was recorded in a study of metastatic and nonmetastatic thyroid tumors. On the study more broadly: Across blood and tumor or nodule tissue, repertoires from malignant and benign thyroid patients were compared with one another.

In the study's own analysis: What underpinned the distant-metastasis classifier for papillary thyroid cancer was the set of CDR3 differences across clinicopathological groups. TCRdb recomputed clones from the PCR reads via MiXCR. None of the V and J calls come from the authors' own analysis; TCRdb made them. The profile shows 8,500 to 13,000 clones, 25% to 35% of them singletons. In germline, CDR1 is KGHSH, CDR2 LQKENI. After removal of 3 bases from V and 4 bases from J, the junction contained 5 bases not matched to a gene. The CDR3 runs to 14 residues. The study's findings and limits: TCR beta diversity was reportedly significantly higher in malignant thyroid tumors than benign nodules, in blood and tumor.

In its sample, this clone was seen many times. Antigen unknown. The entire patient cohort was treatment-naive prior to thyroid surgery. The sequence came from a male donor with papillary thyroid cancer or a benign thyroid nodule (not recorded which). Some clones in this sample may be carry-over from other donors' samples. The rearrangement joins TRBV18 to TRBJ2-7; 8 bases agree with TRBD1. The sequenced material came from tumor tissue. Here the CDR3 reads CASSPRDRLYEQYF. DNA of the CDR3: TGTGCCAGCTCACCTCGGGACAGGCTATACGAGCAGTACTTC.